This T cell receptor (beta chain) was identified during a study of T-cell memory formation after mild COVID-19. From the 5' RACE reads, TCRdb called clonotypes with MiXCR, one entry per CDR3 protein. The sample has about 600,000 distinct CDR3 sequences, approximately 21% seen once; the top ten hold about 8.4%. This clonotype was seen more than once but under ten times. Its cognate antigen is unknown. The CDR3 length is 12 residues. Germline V lookup: CDR1 DFQATT, CDR2 SNEGSKA (reference sequence). With V trimmed by 5 bases and J by 7 bases, 3 bases remained unmatched. Study-wide results and caveats: Contracting CD8+ clones were enriched in EMRA, CD4+ mainly in CM and EM. Whether second-wave clones peaking at day 37 were SARS-CoV-2 specific went unconfirmed. Day 15 to 85 contractors were CD4/CD8 balanced; later expanders leaned CD4+.

The sequence was obtained from an adult woman who had mild COVID-19 (a few samples of this study predate the infection). Cell type and time point are not known. This chain joins TRBV20-1 and TRBJ2-5; TRBD2 aligns across 11 bases. The sequenced material came from PBMCs or a T cell subset sorted from them (not recorded which). The CDR3 spells CSASTSGTTQYF. CDR3 bases: TGCAGTGCTTCGACTAGCGGGACGACCCAGTACTTC.